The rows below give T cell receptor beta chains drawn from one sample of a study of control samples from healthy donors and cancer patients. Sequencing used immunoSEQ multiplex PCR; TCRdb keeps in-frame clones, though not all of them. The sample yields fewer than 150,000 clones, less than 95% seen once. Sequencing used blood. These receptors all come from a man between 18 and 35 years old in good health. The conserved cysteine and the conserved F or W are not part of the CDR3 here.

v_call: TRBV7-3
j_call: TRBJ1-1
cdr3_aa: ASSSGQGHTEAF

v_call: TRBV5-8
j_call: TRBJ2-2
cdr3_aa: ASSPGFLEGGELF

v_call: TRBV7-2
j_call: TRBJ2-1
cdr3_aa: ASSLEGGSAYNEQF

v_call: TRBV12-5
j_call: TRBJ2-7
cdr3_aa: ASGFGDRNYEQY

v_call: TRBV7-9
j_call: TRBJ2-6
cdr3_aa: ASSLTRSSGANVLT

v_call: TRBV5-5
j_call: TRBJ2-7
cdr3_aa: ASSLTYEQY

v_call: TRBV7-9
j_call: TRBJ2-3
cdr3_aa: ASTLATSTDTQY

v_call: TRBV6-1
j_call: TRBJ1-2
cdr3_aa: ASSEETVLGYT

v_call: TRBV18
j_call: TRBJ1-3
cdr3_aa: ASSPPSTGGNTIY

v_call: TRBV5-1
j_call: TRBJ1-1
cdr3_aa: ASSLEPHRVHTEAF

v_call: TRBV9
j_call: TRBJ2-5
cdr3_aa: ASSALPAGGGQETQY

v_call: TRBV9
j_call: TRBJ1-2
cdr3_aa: ASSVARDRKRYGYT

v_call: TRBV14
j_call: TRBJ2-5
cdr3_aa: ASSQAGGPETQY

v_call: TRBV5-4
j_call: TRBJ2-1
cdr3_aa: ASSSTGKSRNEQF

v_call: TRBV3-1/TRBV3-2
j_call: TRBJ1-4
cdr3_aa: ASSQDGQGGYEKLF

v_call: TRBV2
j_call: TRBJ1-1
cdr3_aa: ASSPNTEAF

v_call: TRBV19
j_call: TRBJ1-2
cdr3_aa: ASSFPGTGNYGYT

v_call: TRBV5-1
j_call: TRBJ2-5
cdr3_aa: ASSLVATSALQH

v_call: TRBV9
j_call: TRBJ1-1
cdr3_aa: ASSVVGYMNTEAF

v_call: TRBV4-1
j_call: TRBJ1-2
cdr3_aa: ASSHLVNNYGYT

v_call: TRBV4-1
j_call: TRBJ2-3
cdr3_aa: ASSHLGVGDTQY

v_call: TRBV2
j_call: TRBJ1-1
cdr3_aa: ASEGQVNTEAF

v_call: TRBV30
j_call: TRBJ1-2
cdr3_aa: AWSLGKPSNYGYT

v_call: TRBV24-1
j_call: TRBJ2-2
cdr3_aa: ATSDGNTGELF

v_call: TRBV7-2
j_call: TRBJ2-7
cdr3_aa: ASSYLVVSGGAYEQY

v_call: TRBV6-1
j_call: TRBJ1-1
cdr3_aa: ASSEVPGTEMNTEAF

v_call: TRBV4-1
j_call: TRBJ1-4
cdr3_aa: ASSPTREREKLF

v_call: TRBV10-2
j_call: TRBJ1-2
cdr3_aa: ASRDAGGYGYT

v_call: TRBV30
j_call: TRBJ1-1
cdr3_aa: AWSSKEFNTEAF

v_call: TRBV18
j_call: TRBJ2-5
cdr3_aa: ASSPRNQETQY

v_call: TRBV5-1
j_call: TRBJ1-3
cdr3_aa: ASSLMGPNGGNTIY

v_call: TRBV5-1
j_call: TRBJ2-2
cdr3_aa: ASSLMGQDNTGELF